The T cell receptor (beta chain) described here comes from a study of blood T cell repertoires in COVID-19. Study information: Specimens from acute and convalescent COVID-19 originated in the United States, Italy and Spain.

In the study's own analysis: How many nucleated cells were present was estimated from reference gene primer amplification. Repertoires were generated with immunoSEQ multiplex PCR, while TCRdb's copy carries only in-frame clones and drops some. The V and J calls and clone size were taken over from that table, and D and trimming were inferred from the DNA. The sample holds 410,000 or so clones, 75% to 90% seen once. Looked up from germline, CDR1 is SGHAT and CDR2 is FQNNGV. Unmatched junction bases numbered 12, after V lost 4 bases and J lost 0 bases. This CDR3 spans 19 amino acids. The source material was peripheral blood. This rearrangement joins TRBV11-2 to TRBJ1-3, with 10 bases fitting TRBD1. This clonotype was sampled from a woman aged 35 to 49 with COVID-19, enrolled during active disease. The CDR3 spells CASSYPTGGQVSSGNTIYF. The CDR3 DNA reads TGTGCCAGCAGCTACCCGACAGGGGGCCAAGTGAGCTCTGGAAACACCATATATTTT.